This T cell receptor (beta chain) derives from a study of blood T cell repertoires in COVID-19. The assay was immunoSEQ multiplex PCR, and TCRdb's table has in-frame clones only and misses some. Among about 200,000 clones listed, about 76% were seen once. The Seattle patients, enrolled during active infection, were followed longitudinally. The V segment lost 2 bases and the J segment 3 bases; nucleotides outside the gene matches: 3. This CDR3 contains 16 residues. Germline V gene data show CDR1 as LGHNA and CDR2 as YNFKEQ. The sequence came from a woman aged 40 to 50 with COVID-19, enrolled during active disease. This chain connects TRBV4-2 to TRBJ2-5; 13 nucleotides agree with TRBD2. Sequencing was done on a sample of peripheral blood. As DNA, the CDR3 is TGTGCCAGCAGCCAACCCGGGACTAGCGGGGAAGAGACCCAGTACTTC. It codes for CASSQPGTSGEETQYF.